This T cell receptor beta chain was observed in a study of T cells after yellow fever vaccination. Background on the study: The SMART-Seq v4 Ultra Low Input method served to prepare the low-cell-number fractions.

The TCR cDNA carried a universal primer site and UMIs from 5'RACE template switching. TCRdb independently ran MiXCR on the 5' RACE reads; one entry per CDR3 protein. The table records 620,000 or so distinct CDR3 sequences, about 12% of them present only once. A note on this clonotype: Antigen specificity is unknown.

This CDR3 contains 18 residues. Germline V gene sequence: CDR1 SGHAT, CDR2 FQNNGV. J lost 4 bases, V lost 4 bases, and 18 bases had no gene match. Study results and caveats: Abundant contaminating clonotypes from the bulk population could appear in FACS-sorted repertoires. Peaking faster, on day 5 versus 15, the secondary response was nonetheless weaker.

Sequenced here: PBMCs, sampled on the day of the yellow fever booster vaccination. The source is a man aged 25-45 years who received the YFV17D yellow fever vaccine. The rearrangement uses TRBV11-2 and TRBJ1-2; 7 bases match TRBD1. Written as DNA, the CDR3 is TGTGCCAGCAGCTCTAGGGGGCCTGGGCCGTCGGAACTCTATGGCTACACCTTC. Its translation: CASSSRGPGPSELYGYTF.